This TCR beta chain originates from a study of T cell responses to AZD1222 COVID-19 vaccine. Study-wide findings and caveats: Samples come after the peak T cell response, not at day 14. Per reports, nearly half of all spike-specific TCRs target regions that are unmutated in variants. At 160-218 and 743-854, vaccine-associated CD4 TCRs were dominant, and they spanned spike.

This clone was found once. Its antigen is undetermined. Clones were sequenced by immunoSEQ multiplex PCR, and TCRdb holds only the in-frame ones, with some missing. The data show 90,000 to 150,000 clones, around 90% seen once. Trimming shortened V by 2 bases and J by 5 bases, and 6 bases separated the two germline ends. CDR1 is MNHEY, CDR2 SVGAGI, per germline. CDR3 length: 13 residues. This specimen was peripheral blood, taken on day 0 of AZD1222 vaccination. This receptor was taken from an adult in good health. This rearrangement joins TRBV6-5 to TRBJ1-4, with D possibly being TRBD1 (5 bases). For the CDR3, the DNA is TGTGCCAGCAGTTACCAGGGAAATGAAAAACTGTTTTTT. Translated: CASSYQGNEKLFF.